This TCR beta chain came from a study of vaccination effects on CD4 cells after COVID-19. TCRdb's copy holds only in-frame clones and misses some; the assay was immunoSEQ multiplex PCR. This repertoire shows around 60,000 clones, about 80% found once; its top ten account for approximately 2.8%. Per germline, CDR1 MNHEY and CDR2 SVGAGI. Trimming left V 2 bases short and J 2 bases short, with 8 bases between. This CDR3 region has 14 residues. When around 10 days of culture had elapsed, CD4+ T cells were isolated. Neither prior SARS-CoV-2 infection nor positive nucleocapsid antibodies were present in the vaccine recipients. Of note for this clone: Its antigen is unidentified.

The sequences come from CD4+ T cells from PBMCs cultured without peptide, collected before COVID-19 vaccination. The rearrangement joins TRBV6-5 to TRBJ2-3, with unresolved D. The receptor was isolated from a human donor who received a COVID-19 vaccine. The CDR3 region is CASSYGQNTDTQYF. CDR3 nucleotide sequence: TGTGCCAGCAGTTACGGCCAGAACACAGATACGCAGTATTTT.